The clone carrying this T cell receptor beta chain was observed a few times. Germline V CDR1 and CDR2: SGHVS, FQNEAQ. The V gene lost 5 bases and the J gene lost 2 bases, with 22 bases spanning the gap. The CDR3 sequence is 18 residues long. These data come from a study of blood T cells in healthy people across ages. Researchers report isolating at least 7 million PBMCs per sample. Combining a sample-barcoded 5' primer with a J-beta primer mix, a second PCR ran for roughly 6 to 12 cycles. TCRdb ran MiXCR on the 5' RACE reads and lists one entry per CDR3 protein. The data contain about 2 million distinct CDR3 sequences, about 49% of them singletons.

This TCR came from a woman aged 40 to 50 in good health. This chain connects TRBV7-8 to TRBJ1-5, with a weak D call TRBD1 (5 bases). The source material was blood. CDR3 sequence reads: CASSQPFGGDGRNQPQHF. In DNA form, the CDR3 reads TGTGCCAGCAGCCAACCCTTTGGAGGGGACGGGCGCAATCAGCCCCAGCATTTT.